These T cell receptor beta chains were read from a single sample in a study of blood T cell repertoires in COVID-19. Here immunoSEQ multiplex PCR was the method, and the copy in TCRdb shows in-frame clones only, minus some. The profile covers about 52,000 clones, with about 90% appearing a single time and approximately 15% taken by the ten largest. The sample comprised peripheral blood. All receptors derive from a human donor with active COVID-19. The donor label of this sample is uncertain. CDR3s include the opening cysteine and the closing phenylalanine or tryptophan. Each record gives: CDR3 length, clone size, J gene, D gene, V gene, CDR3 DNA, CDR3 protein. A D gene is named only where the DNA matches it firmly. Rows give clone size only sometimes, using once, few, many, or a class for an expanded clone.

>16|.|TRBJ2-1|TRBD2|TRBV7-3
TGTGCCAGCAGCTGGAGGCCTAGCGGGGGGGCGCATGAGCAGTTCTTC
CASSWRPSGGAHEQFF
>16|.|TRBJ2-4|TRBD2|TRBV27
TGTGCCAGCACTGGACTAGCGGGTCTAGCCAAAAACATTCAGTACTTC
CASTGLAGLAKNIQYF
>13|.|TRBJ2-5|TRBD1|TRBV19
TGTGCCAGTAGTATCGGACAGGGGGAGACCCAGTACTTC
CASSIGQGETQYF
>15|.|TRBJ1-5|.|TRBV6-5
TGTGCCAGCAGTTACTCACGAGATAGCAATCAGCCCCAGCATTTT
CASSYSRDSNQPQHF
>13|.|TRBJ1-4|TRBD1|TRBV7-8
TGTGCCAGCAGCCGGGACAGGGATGAAAAACTGTTTTTT
CASSRDRDEKLFF
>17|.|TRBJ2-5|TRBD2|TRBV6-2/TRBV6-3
TGTGCCAGCAGTTACAGCTGGTGGGCGGGGGATGGGGAGACCCAGTACTTC
CASSYSWWAGDGETQYF
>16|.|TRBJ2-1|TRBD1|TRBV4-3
TGCGCCAGCAGCCAAGCTGGTCAGGGGGCACGGAATGAGCAGTTCTTC
CASSQAGQGARNEQFF
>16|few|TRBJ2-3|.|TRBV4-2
TGTGCCAGCAGCCCCGATGGAGGTGGAGGGGCAGATACGCAGTATTTT
CASSPDGGGGADTQYF
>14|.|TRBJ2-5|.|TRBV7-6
TGTGCCAGCAGCCAACCAACAGGGTTGGAGACCCAGTACTTC
CASSQPTGLETQYF
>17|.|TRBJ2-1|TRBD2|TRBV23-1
TGCGCCAGCGAACTCCCCAGGACTAGCGGGAAGGACAATGAGCAGTTCTTC
CASELPRTSGKDNEQFF
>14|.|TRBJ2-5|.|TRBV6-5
TGTGCCAGCAGTACGAGGGGGTGGGATGGGGCCCAGTACTTC
CASSTRGWDGAQYF
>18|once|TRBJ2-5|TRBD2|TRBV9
TGTGCCAGCAGCGTAGCTACCGGGACTAGCGGGGGACAAGAGACCCAGTACTTC
CASSVATGTSGGQETQYF
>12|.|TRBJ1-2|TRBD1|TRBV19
TGTGCCAGTAGTCCAGGGGGCCGGGGCTACACCTTC
CASSPGGRGYTF
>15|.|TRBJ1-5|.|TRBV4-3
TGCGCCAGCAGCCAAGATTCAGGGATCAATCAGCCCCAGCATTTT
CASSQDSGINQPQHF
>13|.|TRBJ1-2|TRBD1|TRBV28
TGTGCCAACAAGCGGACAGGGAACTATGGCTACACCTTC
CANKRTGNYGYTF
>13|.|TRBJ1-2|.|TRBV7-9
TGTGCCAGCAGCCCGGACAAACGCTATGGCTACACCTTC
CASSPDKRYGYTF
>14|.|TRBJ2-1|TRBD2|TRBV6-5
TGTGCCAGCACGCACCAGCGGGGACGGGGTGAGCAGTTCTTC
CASTHQRGRGEQFF
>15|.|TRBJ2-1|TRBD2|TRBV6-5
TGTGCCAGCAGGACGGGGACTAGCGCCCACAATGAGCAGTTCTTC
CASRTGTSAHNEQFF
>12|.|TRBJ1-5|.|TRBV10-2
TGCGCCAGCAGTGAGCCGGGGCAGCCCCAGCATTTT
CASSEPGQPQHF
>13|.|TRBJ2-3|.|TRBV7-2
TGTGCCAGCAGCTTAGGGCTCACAGATACGCAGTATTTT
CASSLGLTDTQYF
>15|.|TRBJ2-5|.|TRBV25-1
TGTGCCAGCAGTCCCGGGTTAGGGGGACAAGAGACCCAGTACTTC
CASSPGLGGQETQYF
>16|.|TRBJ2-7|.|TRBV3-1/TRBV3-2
TGTGCCAGCAGCCAAGGGCTAGCGCACACCTCCTACGAGCAGTACTTC
CASSQGLAHTSYEQYF
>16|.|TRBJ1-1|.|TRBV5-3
TGTGCCAGAAGCTTGTATGGGGCCCTTATGAACACTGAAGCTTTCTTT
CARSLYGALMNTEAFF
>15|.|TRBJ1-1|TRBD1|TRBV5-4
TGTGCCAGCAGTCAGGGGGGTAGCCTGAACACTGAAGCTTTCTTT
CASSQGGSLNTEAFF
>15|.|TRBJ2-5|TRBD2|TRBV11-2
TGTGCCAGCAGCTTAGGACTAGCGGGGCAAGAGACCCAGTACTTC
CASSLGLAGQETQYF
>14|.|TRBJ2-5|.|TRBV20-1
TGCAGTGCTAGTGAGTGGGAGGAACAAGAGACCCAGTACTTC
CSASEWEEQETQYF
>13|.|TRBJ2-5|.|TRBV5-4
TGTGCCAGCAGCGTGGACTATGGTGAGACCCAGTACTTC
CASSVDYGETQYF
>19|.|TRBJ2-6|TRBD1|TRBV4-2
TGTGCCAGCAGCCAAGGCGGGACAGGGGGGGGCTCTGGGGCCAACGTCCTGACTTTC
CASSQGGTGGGSGANVLTF
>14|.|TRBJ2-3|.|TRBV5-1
TGCGCCAGCAGCCCCCCGCCAGGCACAGATACGCAGTATTTT
CASSPPPGTDTQYF
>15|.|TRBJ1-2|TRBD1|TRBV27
TGTGCCAGCAGTTCCCGGGACAGGGGAGTAAATGGCTACACCTTC
CASSSRDRGVNGYTF
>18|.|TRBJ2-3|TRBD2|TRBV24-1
TGTGCCACCAGTGATTCCCCGACTAGCGGGGGAAGCACAGATACGCAGTATTTT
CATSDSPTSGGSTDTQYF
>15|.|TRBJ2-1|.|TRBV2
TGTGCCAGCAGCCCAAGACTGGGTCTCCGTGTTGAGCAGTTCTTC
CASSPRLGLRVEQFF
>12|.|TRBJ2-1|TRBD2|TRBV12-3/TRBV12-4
TGTGCCAGCAGAGGGACTATCCATGAGCAGTTCTTC
CASRGTIHEQFF
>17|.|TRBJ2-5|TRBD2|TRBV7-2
TGTGCCAGCAGCATCGGGCAAGCGGGGGGGTCGGGAGAGACCCAGTACTTC
CASSIGQAGGSGETQYF
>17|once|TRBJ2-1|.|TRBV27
TGTGCCAGCAGTAGTCGGAGAACCACGAGCTCCTACAATGAGCAGTTCTTC
CASSSRRTTSSYNEQFF
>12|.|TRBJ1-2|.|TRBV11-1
TGTGCCAGCAGCTTCAGCCGGGATGGCTACACCTTC
CASSFSRDGYTF
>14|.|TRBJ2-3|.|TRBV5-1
TGCGCCAGCAGCTTGGCTAGCGAGACAGATACGCAGTATTTT
CASSLASETDTQYF
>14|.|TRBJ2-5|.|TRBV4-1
TGCGCCAGCAGCTTAAAGGGGCAGGGAGAGACCCAGTACTTC
CASSLKGQGETQYF
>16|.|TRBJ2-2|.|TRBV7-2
TGTGCCAGCAGCTTAGTAGGGGGTGATTTGGGCGGGGAGCTGTTTTTT
CASSLVGGDLGGELFF
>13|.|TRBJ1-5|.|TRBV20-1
TGCAGTGCTAGTGGGGGGCGCGATCAGCCCCAGCATTTT
CSASGGRDQPQHF
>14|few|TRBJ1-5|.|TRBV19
TGTGCCAGTAGTATTAGAGTTAGCAATCAGCCCCAGCATTTT
CASSIRVSNQPQHF
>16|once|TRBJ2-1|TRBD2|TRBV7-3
TGTGCCAGCAGCCCCAGGGGCGGGGGGGCTGACAATGAGCAGTTCTTC
CASSPRGGGADNEQFF
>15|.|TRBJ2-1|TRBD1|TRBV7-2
TGTGCCAGCAGCTCCGGGACAGTCCCTAGGTTTGAGCAGTTCTTC
CASSSGTVPRFEQFF
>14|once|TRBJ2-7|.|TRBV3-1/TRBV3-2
TGTGCCAGCAGCCCAGAAATGGGAGCCTACGAGCAGTACTTC
CASSPEMGAYEQYF
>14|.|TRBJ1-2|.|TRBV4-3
TGCGCCAGCAGCAAAGGGGAGACTAACTATGGCTACACCTTC
CASSKGETNYGYTF
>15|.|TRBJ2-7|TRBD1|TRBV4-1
TGCGCCAGCAGCCAAGTTCCGGGACAGGGCTACGAGCAGTACTTC
CASSQVPGQGYEQYF
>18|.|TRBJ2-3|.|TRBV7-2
TGTGCCAGCAGCTTACTTAGCCCGAGGAATAGCTGGACAGATACGCAGTATTTT
CASSLLSPRNSWTDTQYF
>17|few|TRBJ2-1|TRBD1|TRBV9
TGTGCCAGCAGCGTAGTTGTCTTCGGGCAGGGGGCGGGTGAGCAGTTCTTC
CASSVVVFGQGAGEQFF
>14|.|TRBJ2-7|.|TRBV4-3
TGCGCCAGCAGCCAAGGTAACGGACTCTACGAGCAGTACTTC
CASSQGNGLYEQYF
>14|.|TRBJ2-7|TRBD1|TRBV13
TGTGCCAGCAGCTTAACAGGGGGTGCCTACGAGCAGTACTTC
CASSLTGGAYEQYF
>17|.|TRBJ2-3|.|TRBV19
TGTGCCAGTAGTATTCTACCGCCAGGGGAGGGGACAGATACGCAGTATTTT
CASSILPPGEGTDTQYF
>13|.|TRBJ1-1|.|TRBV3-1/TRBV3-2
TGTGCCAGCAGCCAAGGCGGGCAGAACGAAGCTTTCTTT
CASSQGGQNEAFF
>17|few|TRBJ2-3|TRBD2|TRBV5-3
TGTGCCAGAAGCTTGCAGCCTAGCGGGGGCGCTGGAGATACGCAGTATTTT
CARSLQPSGGAGDTQYF
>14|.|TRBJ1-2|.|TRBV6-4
TGTGCCAGCAGTGAATTTAGGGGGAACTATGGCTACACCTTC
CASSEFRGNYGYTF
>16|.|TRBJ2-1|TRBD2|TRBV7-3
TGTGCCAGCAGCGCGGGACTAGCGGGGGGGCCAGGTGAGCAGTTCTTC
CASSAGLAGGPGEQFF
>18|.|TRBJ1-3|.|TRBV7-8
TGTGCCAGCAGCTTAGTGGGGTCCGGAGGGTTCTCTGGAAACACCATATATTTT
CASSLVGSGGFSGNTIYF